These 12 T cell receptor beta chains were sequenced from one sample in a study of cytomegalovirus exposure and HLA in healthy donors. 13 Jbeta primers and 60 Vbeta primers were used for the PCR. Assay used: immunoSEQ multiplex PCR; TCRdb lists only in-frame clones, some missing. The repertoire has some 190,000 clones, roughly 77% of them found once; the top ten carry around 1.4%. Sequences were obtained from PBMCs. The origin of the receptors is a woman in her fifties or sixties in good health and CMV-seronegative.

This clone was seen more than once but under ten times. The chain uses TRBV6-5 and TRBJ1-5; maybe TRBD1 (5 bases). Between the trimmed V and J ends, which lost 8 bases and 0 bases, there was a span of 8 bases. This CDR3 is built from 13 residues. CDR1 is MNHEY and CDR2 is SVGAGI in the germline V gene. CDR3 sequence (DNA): TGTGCCAGCGGGGGGTATAGCAATCAGCCCCAGCATTTT. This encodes CASGGYSNQPQHF.

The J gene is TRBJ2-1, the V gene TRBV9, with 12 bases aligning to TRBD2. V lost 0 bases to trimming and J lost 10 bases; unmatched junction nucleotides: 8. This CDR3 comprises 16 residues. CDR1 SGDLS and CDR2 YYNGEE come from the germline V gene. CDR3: CASSVVRLAGVGEQFF. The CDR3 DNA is TGTGCCAGCAGCGTAGTGAGACTAGCGGGGGTAGGCGAGCAGTTCTTC.

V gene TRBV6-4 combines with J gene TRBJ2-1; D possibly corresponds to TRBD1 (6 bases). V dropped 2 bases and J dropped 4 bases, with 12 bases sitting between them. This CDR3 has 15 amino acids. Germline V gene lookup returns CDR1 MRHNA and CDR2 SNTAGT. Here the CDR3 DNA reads TGTGCCAGCAGTGACGGGCAGGGGCCTTACAATGAGCAGTTCTTC. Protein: CASSDGQGPYNEQFF.

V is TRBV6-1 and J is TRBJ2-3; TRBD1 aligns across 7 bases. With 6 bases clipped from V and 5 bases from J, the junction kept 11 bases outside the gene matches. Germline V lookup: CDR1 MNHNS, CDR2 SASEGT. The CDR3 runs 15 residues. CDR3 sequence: CASRPAGGSIDTQYF. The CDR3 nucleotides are TGTGCCAGCAGACCCGCAGGGGGATCGATAGATACGCAGTATTTT.

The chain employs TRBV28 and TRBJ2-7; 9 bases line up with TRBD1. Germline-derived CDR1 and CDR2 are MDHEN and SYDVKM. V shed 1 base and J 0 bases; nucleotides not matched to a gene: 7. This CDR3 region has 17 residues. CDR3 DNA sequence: TGTGCCAGCAGTTTATATGGGGGACAGGGTAGCTCCTACGAGCAGTACTTC. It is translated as CASSLYGGQGSSYEQYF.

The CDR3, as DNA: TGTGCCAGCAGCCAAGATAGGTACAGGGGTATATCTCAGCCCCAGCATTTT. Its translation is CASSQDRYRGISQPQHF. The rearrangement joins TRBV4-2 to TRBJ1-5, with 7 nucleotides matching TRBD1. The J segment lost 6 bases and the V segment lost 0 bases, leaving 11 bases of the junction unmatched. Germline values: CDR1 LGHNA, CDR2 YNFKEQ. This CDR3 contains 17 residues.

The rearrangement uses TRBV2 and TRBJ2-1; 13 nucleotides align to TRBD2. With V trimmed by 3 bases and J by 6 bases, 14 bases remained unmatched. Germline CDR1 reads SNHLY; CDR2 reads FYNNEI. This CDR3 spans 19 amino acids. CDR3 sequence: CASSDSRWGTSGTINEQFF. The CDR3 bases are TGTGCCAGCAGTGACTCCCGCTGGGGGACTAGCGGGACCATCAATGAGCAGTTCTTC.

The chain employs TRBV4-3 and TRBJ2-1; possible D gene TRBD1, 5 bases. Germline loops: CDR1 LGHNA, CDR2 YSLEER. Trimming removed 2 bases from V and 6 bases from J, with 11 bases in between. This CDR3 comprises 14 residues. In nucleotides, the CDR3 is TGCGCCAGCAGCCAAAGGGGAAGGGGCAATGAGCAGTTCTTC. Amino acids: CASSQRGRGNEQFF.

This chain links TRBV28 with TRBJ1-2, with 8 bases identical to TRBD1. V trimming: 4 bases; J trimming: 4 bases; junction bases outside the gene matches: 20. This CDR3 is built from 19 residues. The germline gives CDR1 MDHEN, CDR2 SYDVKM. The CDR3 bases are TGTGCCAGCAGTTCCACCGATTCGTCCGGGACAGGATACCTCTATGGCTACACCTTC. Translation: CASSSTDSSGTGYLYGYTF.

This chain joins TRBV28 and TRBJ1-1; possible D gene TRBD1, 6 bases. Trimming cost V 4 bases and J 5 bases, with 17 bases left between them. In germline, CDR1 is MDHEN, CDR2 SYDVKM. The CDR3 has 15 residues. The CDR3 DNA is TGTGCCAGCAGTTCCCAGGGTACAGGGAAGACTGAAGCTTTCTTT. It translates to CASSSQGTGKTEAFF.

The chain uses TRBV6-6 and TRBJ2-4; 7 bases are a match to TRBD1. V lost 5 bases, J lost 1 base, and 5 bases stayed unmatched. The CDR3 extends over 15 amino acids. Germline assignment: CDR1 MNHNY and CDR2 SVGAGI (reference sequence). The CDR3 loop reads CASSPGGSAKNIQYF. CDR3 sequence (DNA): TGTGCCAGCAGTCCAGGGGGTTCGGCCAAAAACATTCAGTACTTC.

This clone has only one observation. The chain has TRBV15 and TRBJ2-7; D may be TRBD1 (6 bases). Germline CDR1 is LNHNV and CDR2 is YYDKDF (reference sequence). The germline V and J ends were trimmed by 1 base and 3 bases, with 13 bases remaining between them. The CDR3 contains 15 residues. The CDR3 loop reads CATSRGRGQLYEQYF. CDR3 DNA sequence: TGTGCCACCAGCAGAGGAAGAGGACAGCTCTACGAGCAGTACTTC.